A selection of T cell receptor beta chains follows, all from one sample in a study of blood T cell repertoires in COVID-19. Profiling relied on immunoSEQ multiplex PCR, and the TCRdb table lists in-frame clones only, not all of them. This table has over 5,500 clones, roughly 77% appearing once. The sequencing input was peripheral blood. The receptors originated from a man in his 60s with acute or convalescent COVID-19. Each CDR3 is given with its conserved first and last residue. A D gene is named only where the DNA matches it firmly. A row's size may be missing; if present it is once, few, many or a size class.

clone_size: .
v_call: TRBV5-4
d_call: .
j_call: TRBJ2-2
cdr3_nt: TGTGCCAGCAGCGCCGCCGGGACAAAGACCGGGGAGCTGTTTTTT
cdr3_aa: CASSAAGTKTGELFF

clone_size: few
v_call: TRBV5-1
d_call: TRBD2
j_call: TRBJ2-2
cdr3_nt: TGCGCCAGCAGCCCTAGCGGGAGTGACACCGGGGAGCTGTTTTTT
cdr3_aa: CASSPSGSDTGELFF

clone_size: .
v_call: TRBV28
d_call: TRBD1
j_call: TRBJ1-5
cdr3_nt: TGTGCCAGTAACCGGGACAGGGGTGATCCAAAGCCCCAGCATTTT
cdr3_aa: CASNRDRGDPKPQHF

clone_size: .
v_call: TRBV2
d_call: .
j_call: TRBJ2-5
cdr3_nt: TGTGCCAGCAGTGATTCCTTCGGGGAGACCCAGTACTTC
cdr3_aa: CASSDSFGETQYF

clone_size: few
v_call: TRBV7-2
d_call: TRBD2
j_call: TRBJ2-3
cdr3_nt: TGTGCCAGCAGCCGTCCCTTCGGACTAGCGGGAGGAACAGATACGCAGTATTTT
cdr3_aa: CASSRPFGLAGGTDTQYF

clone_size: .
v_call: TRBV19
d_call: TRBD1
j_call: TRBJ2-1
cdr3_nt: TGTGCCAGTAGTCGGCACTGGCGGACAGGGTCGCCCTACAATGAGCAGTTCTTC
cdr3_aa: CASSRHWRTGSPYNEQFF

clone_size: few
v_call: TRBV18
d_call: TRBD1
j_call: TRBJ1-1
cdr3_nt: TGTGCCAGCTCACCACAAGGAGGAGGGGGCATAGGAGGTAACACTGAAGCTTTCTTT
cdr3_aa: CASSPQGGGGIGGNTEAFF

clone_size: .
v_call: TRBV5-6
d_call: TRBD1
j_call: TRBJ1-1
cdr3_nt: TGTGCCAGCACGGTCCCGGGACAGGGGAACACTGAAGCTTTCTTT
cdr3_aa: CASTVPGQGNTEAFF

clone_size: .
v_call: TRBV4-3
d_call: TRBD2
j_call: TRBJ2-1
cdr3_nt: TGCGCCAGCAGCCAAGATTCGGGGGGGTACAATGAGCAGTTCTTC
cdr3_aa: CASSQDSGGYNEQFF

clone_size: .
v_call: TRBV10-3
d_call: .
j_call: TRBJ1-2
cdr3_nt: TGTGCCATCAGGCGGGGGGGTGGAAACTATGGCTACACCTTC
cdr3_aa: CAIRRGGGNYGYTF

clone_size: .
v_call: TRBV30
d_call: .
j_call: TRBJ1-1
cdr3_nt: TGTGCCTGGAGTGTACCCCCGGGCCGGGAGGTGAACACTGAAGCTTTCTTT
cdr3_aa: CAWSVPPGREVNTEAFF

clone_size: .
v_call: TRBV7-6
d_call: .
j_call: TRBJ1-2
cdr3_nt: TGTGCCAGCAGCTTAGCGCGGTTGAGAGGGGGCTATGGCTACACCTTC
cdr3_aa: CASSLARLRGGYGYTF

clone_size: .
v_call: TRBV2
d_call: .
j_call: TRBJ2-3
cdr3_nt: TGTGCCAGCAGTGAAGTTCGGGGTGGCGGCGCTAGCACAGATACGCAGTATTTT
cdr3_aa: CASSEVRGGGASTDTQYF

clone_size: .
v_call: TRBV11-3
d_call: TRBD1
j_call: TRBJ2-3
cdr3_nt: TGTGCCAGCAGCCCCGGGACAGGGGGCGAGGATACGCAGTATTTT
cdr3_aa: CASSPGTGGEDTQYF

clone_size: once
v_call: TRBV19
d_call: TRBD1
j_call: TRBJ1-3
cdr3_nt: TGTGCCAGTAGTACCAGACAGGGGAGCTCTGGAAACACCATATATTTT
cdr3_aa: CASSTRQGSSGNTIYF

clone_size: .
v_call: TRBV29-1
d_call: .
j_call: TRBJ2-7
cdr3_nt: TGCAGCGTTGTGTTTAGCTCCTACGAGCAGTACTTC
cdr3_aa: CSVVFSSYEQYF

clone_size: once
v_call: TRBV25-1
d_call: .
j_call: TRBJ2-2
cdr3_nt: TGTGCCAGCAGTGGAGGGGGCACCGGGGAGCTGTTTTTT
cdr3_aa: CASSGGGTGELFF

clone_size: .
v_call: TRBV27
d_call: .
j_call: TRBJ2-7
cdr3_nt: TGTGCCAGCAGTCCGCGGGCCCGAGGTATGGGCGAGCAGTACTTC
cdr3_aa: CASSPRARGMGEQYF

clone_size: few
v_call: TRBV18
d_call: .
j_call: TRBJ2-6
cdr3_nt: TGTGCCAGCTCACCACGTCTCGGCGGGGTCCCCGGGGCCAACGTCCTGACTTTC
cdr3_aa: CASSPRLGGVPGANVLTF

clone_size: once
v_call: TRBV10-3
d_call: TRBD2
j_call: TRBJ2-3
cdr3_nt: TGTGCCATCAGTGAGCCCCTGGCGGGGGGGAACACAGATACGCAGTATTTT
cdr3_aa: CAISEPLAGGNTDTQYF

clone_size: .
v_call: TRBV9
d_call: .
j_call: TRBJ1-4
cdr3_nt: TGTGCCAGCAGCGGACACGTAGCTAATGAAAAACTGTTTTTT
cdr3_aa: CASSGHVANEKLFF

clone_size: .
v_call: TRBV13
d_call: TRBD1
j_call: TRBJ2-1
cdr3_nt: TGTGCCAGCAGCTTACCCCCCGGGACAGGGGGCTACAATGAGCAGTTCTTC
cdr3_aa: CASSLPPGTGGYNEQFF

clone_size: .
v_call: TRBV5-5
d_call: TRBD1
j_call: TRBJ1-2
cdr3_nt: TGTGCCAGCAGCTTGCAGGGGGCCTATGGCTACACCTTC
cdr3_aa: CASSLQGAYGYTF

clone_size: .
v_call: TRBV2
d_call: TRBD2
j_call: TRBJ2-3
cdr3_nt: TGTGCCAGCCGGGGGGTTAATACGCAGTATTTT
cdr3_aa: CASRGVNTQYF

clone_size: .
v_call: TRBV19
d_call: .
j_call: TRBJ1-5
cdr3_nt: TGTGCCAGTAGTGTGGACAAAAATCAGCCCCAGCATTTT
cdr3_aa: CASSVDKNQPQHF

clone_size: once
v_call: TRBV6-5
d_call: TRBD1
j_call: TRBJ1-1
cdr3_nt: TGTGCCAGCAGTTTGGGACAGGGGTATCGCACTGAAGCTTTCTTT
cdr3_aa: CASSLGQGYRTEAFF

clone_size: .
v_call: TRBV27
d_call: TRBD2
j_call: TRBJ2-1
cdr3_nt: TGTGCCAGCACCCTGACTAGCGGGGGGGCCTCTGAGCAGTTCTTC
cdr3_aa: CASTLTSGGASEQFF

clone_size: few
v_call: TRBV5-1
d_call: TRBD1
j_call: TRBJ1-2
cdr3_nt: TGCGCCAGCAGCTTTTCGACAGGGATTACTGATGGCTACACCTTC
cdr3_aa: CASSFSTGITDGYTF

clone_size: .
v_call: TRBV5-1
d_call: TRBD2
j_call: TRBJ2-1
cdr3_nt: TGCGCCAGCGGGTCTAGCGGGAGTTCCAATGAGCAGTTCTTC
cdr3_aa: CASGSSGSSNEQFF